This record covers a single TCR beta chain. Per the germline V gene, CDR1 is SGHRS and CDR2 is YFSETQ. The CDR3 totals 16 residues. V lost 5 bases and J 5 bases, leaving 17 bases between the germline ends. This record belongs to a study of blood T cell repertoires in COVID-19. Study background: Samples came from the United States, Italy and Spain, spanning acute and convalescent COVID-19.

TCRdb keeps only in-frame clones here, not all; method: immunoSEQ multiplex PCR. This table has about 100,000 clones, around nine tenths appearing once. The V and J genes are TRBV5-1 and TRBJ1-6, with D maybe TRBD1 (5 bases). Input material: peripheral blood. This TCR was sampled from a man in his 70s with acute or convalescent COVID-19. The CDR3 DNA reads TGCGCCAGCAGTCAAGGCTTCGTCAGGGATAATTCACCCCTCCACTTT. Its protein product is CASSQGFVRDNSPLHF.